The TCR beta chain described here comes from a study of shared T cell receptors in the human thymus. The method was immunoSEQ multiplex PCR; TCRdb's version includes in-frame clones alone and lacks a portion of them. Of roughly 500,000 clones listed, about 84% were seen once; the top ten hold about 0.013%. The CDR3 spans 15 residues. In germline, CDR1 is MGHRA, CDR2 YSYEKL. The V gene lost 1 base and the J gene lost 2 bases, with 12 bases spanning the gap. These records were also assigned to another study, of human thymus T cells. As that study records: Corrective surgery for congenital heart defects was being performed on the healthy Finnish infants who served as donors. Corrective heart surgery yielded the resections from which the thymus tissue came. Thymic and blood repertoires showed apparently biased V and J gene usage. Related work showed strongly overlapping thymic repertoires across unrelated individuals.

The chain couples TRBV4-1 to TRBJ2-7, with D hard to call. This sequence originates from a boy in the first two years of life with a congenital heart defect. Sequences were obtained from thymocytes. The CDR3 is CASSQGASPPYEQYF. In nucleotides, the CDR3 is TGCGCCAGCAGCCAAGGGGCCAGTCCCCCCTACGAGCAGTACTTC.